This T cell receptor (beta chain) is from a study of blood T cell repertoires in COVID-19. Overall study context: Material from acute and convalescent COVID-19 was sourced from the United States, Italy and Spain. The analysed material was cDNA or gDNA that came from T cells, B-cell-depleted T cells, or PBMCs.

In the authors' workflow: Amplification of reference gene primers provided the estimated nucleated cell counts. Using immunoSEQ multiplex PCR, the repertoire was profiled, and TCRdb retains in-frame clones only, with some absent. V, J and clone size reflect that table, while D and trimming were determined from the DNA. The table includes hundreds of thousands of clones, 80% to 85% detected once. The J segment lost 5 bases and the V segment lost 5 bases, leaving 12 bases of the junction unmatched. The germline V gene has CDR1 SGHRS and CDR2 YFSETQ. The length of the CDR3 is 18 residues. This TCR came from a woman older than 75 with active or convalescent COVID-19. The chain is built from TRBV5-1 and TRBJ2-2; 13 bases match TRBD2. Sequenced: peripheral blood. The CDR3 nucleotides are TGCGCCAGCAGACGACTAGCGGGAGGACTCGCCCGGACCGGGGAGCTGTTTTTT. This encodes CASRRLAGGLARTGELFF.